This T cell receptor (beta chain) was identified during a study of blood T cells in healthy people across ages (dated by TCRdb to between 2014 and 2017). Study-level background: In model experiments, roughly one uniquely barcoded TCR beta cDNA molecule per two T cells was captured by template switching. Donors were grouped into four age groups: young (average approximately 16 years), middle-aged (roughly 38), aged (about 60) and long-lived (about 90). Donors of different ages were randomly distributed across sequencing lanes to avoid experimental bias. For two donors (one aged 18 to 29 and one aged 80 or older), the study analyzed two additional independent replicas of 1 million unique cDNA reads from the same blood draw. The study measured age-related changes in TCR beta repertoire diversity using deep sequencing normalized with unique cDNA molecular identifiers.

Library prep was done by 5' RACE. Sequencing took place on an Illumina HiSeq 2500. A second roughly 7 to 11 cycle PCR used a sample-barcoded 5' primer and a J-beta primer mix. Each TCR beta cDNA molecule received a unique molecular identifier from a template-switch 5' adaptor carrying 12 random nucleotides. Each sample yielded at least 3 million CDR3-containing paired-end reads. First-strand cDNA was synthesized from all RNA with the Mint cDNA synthesis kit, primed by a TRBC-specific oligonucleotide. All cDNA was treated with uracil-DNA glycosylase and then went through a first 18-cycle PCR with the universal primers M1SS and BC2_uni_R. The study's own analysis went as follows. Each sample was normalized by randomly selecting 1 million high-quality reads, each carrying a distinct molecular identifier. Instead of being binned into consensus sequences, reads with shared molecular identifiers were discarded. MiTCR, run with a Q25 quality threshold and the strictest error-elimination algorithm, handled CDR3 identification, clonotype clustering and error correction. A nonparametric unseen species model using Euler transformation provided a lower-bound estimate of total TCR beta diversity. TCRdb reran the public reads through fastp at Q25 and MiXCR, keeping productive beta chains. Rows are unified per CDR3 protein, each entry keeping the most common DNA and genes. The V and J calls were not made by the authors but by TCRdb's processing. In all, the sample holds about 1,000,000 distinct CDR3 sequences, and around 43% of those were seen once. The ten largest clones take up 15% to 20% of the sample.

CDR1 and CDR2, looked up from the germline V gene, are SGHRS and YFSETQ. The CDR3, cysteine through phenylalanine, is 15 amino acids long. Just the 45-base CDR3 DNA is kept, in frame starting at base 1. This clonotype was counted a single time. What antigen it recognizes has not been identified. Germline and junction disagree at one end, which may indicate a read error. Systemically healthy Caucasian individuals from Russia, 35 to 40 in total and aged about 6 to 95 years, were included as donors. Each donor gave ten milliliters of peripheral blood, collected into EDTA-treated Vacutainer tubes. Ficoll-Paque density-gradient centrifugation was used to isolate PBMCs, with at least 7 million per sample. Total RNA, at least 6 micrograms per sample, was extracted from PBMCs with Trizol reagent. Naive CD45RAhigh/CD27high T cell percentages were measured by flow cytometry on a PBMC aliquot from every donor.

The research as a whole found: Because profiling used bulk unsorted PBMCs, naive and antigen-experienced compartments could not be compared conclusively. Because donor CMV infection status was unknown, age-related changes in expanded clonotypes were potentially confounded. Compared with the aged group, more naive CD4+ T cells, fewer expanded clones and increased TCR diversity were shown by the long-lived group, suggesting age selection. Total diversity estimates from one million sequenced T cells were considered lower bounds and underestimates. The percentage of naive T cells measured by flow cytometry correlated strongly with observed TCR beta diversity. As age increased, observed TCR beta diversity per million T cells dropped in a roughly linear way, and a significant reduction was already evident by age around 41.

In this chain, TRBV5-1 is recombined with TRBJ1-2; 10 middle bases align to TRBD1. The specimen sequenced was blood. The receptor was isolated from an older woman in good health. The DNA sequence is given as TGCGTCAGCAGCCGCGACAGGGGGCGCGGTTATGGCTACACCTTC. The encoded protein is CVSSRDRGRGYGYTF.